The 18 T cell receptor beta chains below were found in one sample sequenced in a study of shared clonotypes between healthy human individuals. Libraries were prepared by immunoSEQ multiplex PCR; TCRdb keeps only in-frame clonotypes and omits some of them. The sample contains more than 2 million clones, roughly 95% of which appear only once. The sample was naive CD4+ T cells sorted from blood. The subset here: CD45RA+ positively selected. The receptors derive from a man younger than 35 in good health.

CDR3 sequence reads: CASSEEVSRGETQYF. Here the CDR3 DNA reads TGTGCCAGCAGTGAAGAAGTTTCACGGGGAGAGACCCAGTACTTC. V and J are TRBV2 and TRBJ2-5; a possible D gene is TRBD2 (5 bases). The CDR3 spans 15 residues. Germline V lookup: CDR1 SNHLY, CDR2 FYNNEI. Trimming cost V 1 base and J 4 bases, with 13 bases left between them.

The rearrangement links TRBV30 to TRBJ1-1; D not resolved. The CDR3 length is 13 residues. Germline V gene data show CDR1 as GTSNPN and CDR2 as SVGIG (reference sequence). V was clipped by 2 bases and J by 0 bases, with 7 bases between them. This chain's CDR3 is CAWSTDVNTEAFF. The CDR3 nucleotides are TGTGCCTGGAGTACAGACGTGAACACTGAAGCTTTCTTT.

The chain uses TRBV6-1 and TRBJ1-2, with 8 positions matching TRBD1. This CDR3 has 13 amino acids. V lost 6 bases to trimming and J lost 4 bases; unmatched junction nucleotides: 4. CDR1 and CDR2 from the germline V gene are MNHNS and SASEGT. This CDR3 reads CASRSGGSYGYTF. The CDR3 DNA follows: TGTGCCAGCAGATCAGGGGGCAGCTATGGCTACACCTTC.

The rearrangement joins TRBV25-1 to TRBJ2-5, with D perhaps assigned TRBD1 or TRBD2 (6 bases each). Trimming took 5 bases from V and 7 from J, leaving 14 bases between them. This CDR3 has 13 amino acids. Germline loops: CDR1 MGHDK, CDR2 SYGVNS. The CDR3 reads CASSWGASGTQYF. The CDR3 DNA is TGTGCCAGCAGTTGGGGGGCCTCAGGGACCCAGTACTTC.

The rearrangement links TRBV10-2 to TRBJ2-7; 10 nucleotides line up with TRBD2. CDR1 WSHSY and CDR2 SAAADI come from the germline V gene. Trimming removed 6 bases from V and 7 bases from J; junction bases left unmatched: 6. The CDR3 runs to 13 residues. In DNA, the CDR3 is TGCGCCAGCAGGCTAGCGGGAGATCGGGAGCAGTACTTC. This sequence encodes CASRLAGDREQYF.

The chain is built from TRBV6-5 and TRBJ1-5, with D unclear. Germline V lookup: CDR1 MNHEY, CDR2 SVGAGI. The V and J ends lost 4 bases and 7 bases respectively, with 11 bases between them. This CDR3 comprises 13 residues. The CDR3, as DNA: TGTGCCAGCAGTTTGAGGGTAGGCCAGCCCCAGCATTTT. Translation gives CASSLRVGQPQHF.

V usage is TRBV5-4 and J usage is TRBJ1-1, with 8 bases matching TRBD1. CDR1 SGHNT and CDR2 YYREEE come from the germline V gene (reference sequence). This CDR3 has 17 amino acids. Trimming removed 1 base from V and 0 bases from J; junction bases left unmatched: 8. CDR3 sequence reads: CASSLTPGQVMNTEAFF. In DNA form, the CDR3 reads TGTGCCAGCAGCTTGACCCCGGGACAGGTCATGAACACTGAAGCTTTCTTT. The full variable domain, in which reference TRBV5-4 and TRBJ1-1 provide the parts outside the CDR3, is ETGVTQSPTHLIKTRGQQVTLRCSSQSGHNTVSWYQQALGQGPQFIFQYYREEENGRGNFPPRFSGLQFPNYSSELNVNALELDDSALYLCASSLTPGQVMNTEAFFGQGTRLTVV.

Only one count was recorded for this clone. The chain links TRBV5-1 to TRBJ1-5; D might be TRBD1 (5 bases). Germline V lookup: CDR1 SGHRS, CDR2 YFSETQ. Trimming took off 0 bases at V and 8 bases at J, with 9 bases between the two ends. This CDR3 is built from 13 residues. The CDR3: CASSLVGVEPQHF. For the CDR3, the DNA is TGCGCCAGCAGCTTGGTGGGGGTTGAGCCCCAGCATTTT.

The chain combines TRBV7-2 with TRBJ2-2, with a possible D match to TRBD1 (6 bases). The CDR3 is 15 residues long. Germline CDR1 is SGHTA and CDR2 is FQGNSA. Trimming pared 8 bases from V and 0 bases from J, leaving 13 bases between. This chain's CDR3 is CASGKQGPNTGELFF. The CDR3 DNA reads TGTGCCAGCGGTAAACAGGGCCCGAACACCGGGGAGCTGTTTTTT.

The chain joins TRBV5-1 to TRBJ2-1; D might be TRBD2 (6 bases). The germline V gene has CDR1 SGHRS and CDR2 YFSETQ. This CDR3 comprises 16 residues. Trimming shortened V by 4 bases and J by 4 bases, and 18 bases separated the two germline ends. Here the CDR3 DNA reads TGCGCCAGCAGCAAGAAAGTTCCAGCGGGTTACAATGAGCAGTTCTTC. Protein product: CASSKKVPAGYNEQFF.

The chain has TRBV5-4 and TRBJ1-2, with 7 bases aligning to TRBD1. CDR3 length: 17 residues. Trimming at V came to 4 bases and at J to 0 bases, leaving 12 bases not matched to a gene. Germline-derived CDR1 and CDR2 are SGHNT and YYREEE (reference sequence). The DNA for the CDR3 is TGTGCCAGCAGCCAGACAGGGCTAGGACCTCCTAACTATGGCTACACCTTC. Its translation: CASSQTGLGPPNYGYTF.

V usage is TRBV18 and J usage is TRBJ1-4; the match to TRBD1 covers 8 bases. Germline CDR1 reads KGHSH; CDR2 reads LQKENI. The CDR3 has 17 amino acids. With 4 bases clipped from V and 2 bases from J, the junction kept 9 bases outside the gene matches. The CDR3 DNA follows: TGTGCCAGCTCACGTTCGCAGGGGGCAGCTACTAATGAAAAACTGTTTTTT. Residues: CASSRSQGAATNEKLFF.

A word on this clone: The sample has other DNA sequences that encode this CDR3 too. In DNA, the CDR3 is TGTGCCAGCAGCTTGTTGGCGGGAGGGCCCTACGAGCAGTACTTC. The encoded protein is CASSLLAGGPYEQYF. The chain couples TRBV7-2 to TRBJ2-7; 9 bases line up with TRBD2. The V gene end was trimmed by 3 bases and the J gene end by 2 bases; junction bases not matched to a gene: 5. The length of the CDR3 is 15 residues. Germline V gene data show CDR1 as SGHTA and CDR2 as FQGNSA. The whole variable domain, filled in from reference TRBV7-2 and TRBJ2-7, reads GAGVSQSPSNKVTEKGKDVELRCDPISGHTALYWYRQSLGQGLEFLIYFQGNSAPDKSGLPSDRFSAERTGGSVSTLTIQRTQQEDSAVYLCASSLLAGGPYEQYFGPGTRLTVT.

The chain uses TRBV6-5 and TRBJ2-7; TRBD1 aligns across 11 bases. Germline CDR1 and CDR2: MNHEY and SVGAGI. The CDR3 loop spans 14 amino acids. The trim removed 2 bases at V and 6 bases at J, leaving 3 bases unmatched. The CDR3 protein is CASSYGTGGVEQYF. The CDR3 DNA sequence: TGTGCCAGCAGTTACGGGACAGGGGGAGTCGAGCAGTACTTC.

As concerns this clone: Other DNA sequences in this sample translate to the same CDR3. The V and J genes are TRBV19 and TRBJ1-5, with D unresolved. This CDR3 region has 14 residues. Germline lookup yields CDR1 LNHDA and CDR2 SQIVND (reference sequence). Trimming shortened V by 3 bases and J by 1 base, and 7 bases separated the two germline ends. This chain's CDR3 is CASSITSSNQPQHF. For the CDR3, the DNA is TGTGCCAGTAGTATTACGTCCAGCAATCAGCCCCAGCATTTT.

The chain joins TRBV27 to TRBJ2-5; TRBD1 agrees at 8 bases. This CDR3 has 15 residues. Germline V lookup: CDR1 MNHEY, CDR2 SMNVEV (reference sequence). The V gene end was trimmed by 3 bases and the J gene end by 4 bases; junction bases not matched to a gene: 7. CDR3 sequence (DNA): TGTGCCAGCAGTTTCGGCAGGGGGCGCTTAGAGACCCAGTACTTC. Translated, it gives CASSFGRGRLETQYF.

The CDR3 region is CASSKTGGSYEQYF. The CDR3 bases are TGTGCCAGCAGTAAAACGGGGGGGTCCTACGAGCAGTACTTC. The V gene is TRBV6-4, the J gene TRBJ2-7; TRBD2 agrees at 8 bases. With V trimmed by 5 bases and J by 1 base, 4 bases remained unmatched. CDR3 length: 14 residues. Looked up from germline, CDR1 is MRHNA and CDR2 is SNTAGT.

The chain couples TRBV11-2 to TRBJ2-5, with D possibly TRBD2 on 5 matching bases. The germline V and J ends were trimmed by 1 base and 2 bases, with 17 bases remaining between them. This CDR3 is 17 amino acids long. The germline V gene has CDR1 SGHAT and CDR2 FQNNGV. This chain's CDR3 is CASSLASSTGLQETQYF. CDR3 coding DNA: TGTGCCAGCAGCTTAGCCTCTAGCACGGGATTACAAGAGACCCAGTACTTC.